The rows below give T cell receptor beta chains drawn from one sample of a study of blood T cell repertoires in COVID-19. Data came from immunoSEQ multiplex PCR; TCRdb stores just in-frame clones and leaves some out. The table includes about 270,000 clones, about 90% detected once. The specimen was PBMCs or T cells enriched from blood (not recorded which). The origin of the receptors is a woman aged 25 to 39 with acute COVID-19. CDR3s include the opening cysteine and the closing phenylalanine or tryptophan. A D gene is named only where the DNA matches it firmly. Part of the rows lack a size; the others show once, few, many or a class for expanded clones.

d_call,v_call,cdr3_length,clone_size,j_call,cdr3_aa,cdr3_nt
TRBD2,TRBV10-2,15,.,TRBJ2-1,CASSDQTGGLNEQFF,TGCGCCAGCAGTGATCAAACGGGAGGCCTAAATGAGCAGTTCTTC
TRBD1,TRBV27,16,.,TRBJ2-1,CASSLKPGTGIDEQFF,TGTGCCAGCAGTTTGAAGCCCGGGACAGGGATCGATGAGCAGTTCTTC
TRBD1,TRBV7-2,13,.,TRBJ2-7,CASSLGQEDEQYF,TGTGCCAGCAGCTTGGGACAGGAGGACGAGCAGTACTTC
.,TRBV5-6,13,.,TRBJ2-2,CASTLGGDGELFF,TGTGCCAGCACCCTAGGGGGGGACGGGGAGCTGTTTTTT
.,TRBV28,12,few,TRBJ2-7,CASSLSGNEQYF,TGTGCCAGCAGTTTATCGGGGAACGAGCAGTACTTC
TRBD1,TRBV9,15,.,TRBJ1-4,CASSTGQGAGEKLFF,TGTGCCAGCAGCACGGGACAGGGGGCGGGTGAAAAACTGTTTTTT
.,TRBV19,13,.,TRBJ2-6,CASRRSGANVLTF,TGTGCCAGTAGGCGATCTGGGGCCAACGTCCTGACTTTC
TRBD1,TRBV27,15,.,TRBJ2-7,CASSPKTGGSYEQYF,TGTGCCAGCAGTCCCAAGACAGGGGGCAGCTACGAGCAGTACTTC
.,TRBV9,13,.,TRBJ2-7,CASSVEGGQVQYF,TGTGCCAGCAGCGTCGAGGGGGGGCAGGTCCAGTACTTC
.,TRBV5-1,16,.,TRBJ2-5,CATQIIPGTPQETQYF,TGCGCCACGCAAATCATTCCCGGGACACCACAAGAGACCCAGTACTTC
TRBD2,TRBV27,18,.,TRBJ2-7,CASSLSLAEPRRNYEQYF,TGTGCCAGCAGTTTAAGCCTAGCGGAGCCACGAAGGAACTACGAGCAGTACTTC
TRBD2,TRBV7-9,17,.,TRBJ2-7,CASSTGTSGILPYEQYF,TGTGCCAGCAGCACTGGGACTAGCGGGATACTCCCCTACGAGCAGTACTTC
.,TRBV6-5,14,.,TRBJ2-7,CASSYGGTSYEQYF,TGTGCCAGCAGTTACGGCGGCACCTCCTACGAGCAGTACTTC
.,TRBV6-2/TRBV6-3,14,.,TRBJ1-2,CASSYWPLDYGYTF,TGTGCCAGCAGTTACTGGCCGTTGGACTATGGCTACACCTTC
TRBD1,TRBV7-9,14,.,TRBJ1-4,CASSPTGVVEKLFF,TGTGCCAGCAGCCCTACAGGGGTCGTTGAAAAACTGTTTTTT
.,TRBV28,16,.,TRBJ1-3,CASSWMEEVYGNTIYF,TGTGCCAGCAGTTGGATGGAAGAGGTCTATGGAAACACCATATATTTT
.,TRBV19,12,.,TRBJ1-5,CASRLSNQPQHF,TGTGCCAGTAGGCTAAGCAATCAGCCCCAGCATTTT
.,TRBV6-5,14,.,TRBJ1-2,CASSSPQGRGGYTF,TGTGCCAGCAGCTCCCCACAGGGCCGGGGTGGCTACACCTTC